Listed below are T cell receptor beta chains from one sample, sequenced in a study of cytomegalovirus exposure and HLA in healthy donors. Libraries were prepared by immunoSEQ multiplex PCR; TCRdb keeps only in-frame clonotypes and omits some of them. The sample contains over 70,000 clones, 60% to 80% of which appear only once. Sequenced input: PBMCs. Receptors were obtained from a man aged 30-40 years in good health and CMV-seronegative. Each CDR3 is given with its conserved first and last residue. The D gene is left open where the match is weak. Rows give clone size only sometimes, using once, few, many, or a class for an expanded clone.

d_gene	v_gene	abundance	j_gene	CDR3aa	CDR3nt
TRBD2	TRBV6-5	-	TRBJ2-3	CASSYPGAGGLDTQYF	TGTGCCAGCAGTTACCCCGGGGCGGGGGGGCTTGATACGCAGTATTTT
TRBD1	TRBV7-9	-	TRBJ1-1	CASSTGTVGAFF	TGTGCCAGCAGCACCGGGACAGTTGGAGCTTTCTTT
-	TRBV19	-	TRBJ2-3	CASRDRADTQYF	TGTGCCAGTAGGGACAGAGCGGATACGCAGTATTTT
-	TRBV30	-	TRBJ1-4	CAWNEGHRGEKLFF	TGTGCCTGGAATGAGGGACACCGAGGTGAAAAACTGTTTTTT
TRBD1	TRBV4-2	-	TRBJ1-4	CASSHPDRGATNEKLFF	TGTGCCAGCAGCCACCCGGACAGGGGGGCAACTAATGAAAAACTGTTTTTT
-	TRBV19	-	TRBJ2-2	CAGSPGLNTGELFF	TGTGCCGGGTCGCCGGGACTTAACACCGGGGAGCTGTTTTTT
TRBD1	TRBV6-5	-	TRBJ2-1	CASSYRGQGSNEQFF	TGTGCCAGCAGTTACAGGGGACAGGGATCCAATGAGCAGTTCTTC
-	TRBV6-6	few	TRBJ1-5	CASSYSAGKNQPQHF	TGTGCCAGCAGTTACTCGGCAGGGAAGAATCAGCCCCAGCATTTT
-	TRBV6-1	-	TRBJ2-1	CASSEGQGPYNEQFF	TGTGCCAGCAGTGAAGGGCAGGGCCCCTACAATGAGCAGTTCTTC
-	TRBV28	-	TRBJ1-5	CASSKAGAPQHF	TGTGCCAGCAGTAAGGCAGGGGCCCCCCAGCATTTT
TRBD2	TRBV4-2	-	TRBJ2-3	CASSPSPSGASDTQYF	TGTGCCAGCAGCCCGTCCCCAAGCGGGGCTTCAGATACGCAGTATTTT
TRBD1	TRBV28	-	TRBJ2-7	CASSPRGYEQYF	TGTGCCAGCAGCCCCAGGGGGTACGAGCAGTACTTC
-	TRBV5-1	-	TRBJ2-5	CASSSYYGGETQYF	TGCGCCAGCAGCTCCTATTATGGCGGTGAGACCCAGTACTTC
TRBD1	TRBV19	-	TRBJ1-5	CATGQGGQPQHF	TGTGCCACCGGACAGGGTGGTCAGCCCCAGCATTTT
TRBD1	TRBV30	few	TRBJ2-7	CAWISDREENYEQYF	TGTGCCTGGATCTCGGACAGGGAGGAAAACTACGAGCAGTACTTC
-	TRBV18	-	TRBJ2-5	CASSPTHYAEETQYF	TGTGCCAGCTCACCCACTCACTACGCTGAAGAGACCCAGTACTTC